Listed here is a single TCR beta chain. The antigen is undetermined. TCRdb reprocessed the reads via MiXCR and lists one record per CDR3 protein. The repertoire holds under 500,000 distinct CDR3 sequences, with roughly 42% as singletons. This sample stems from a study of T cell repertoires in cytomegalovirus infection. Study in general: Epitope selection comprised recently identified HLA-C-restricted CMV epitopes and well-studied HLA-B-restricted CMV epitopes.

This CDR3 has 12 residues. The V end lost 5 bases, the J end lost 7 bases, and 11 bases lay between the germline ends. This sequence originates from a human donor in good health (CMV status not recorded). Some clones in this sample may be carry-over from other donors' samples. The genes are TRBV12-3 or TRBV12-4 and TRBJ1-1; the D gene is possibly TRBD1 (6 bases). Sequenced material: cultured PBMCs, taken from culture after CMV antigen stimulation. CDR3: CASSPNRVEAFF. CDR3 DNA sequence: TGTGCCAGCAGTCCGAACAGGGTTGAAGCTTTCTTT.